These 2 T cell receptor beta chains were sequenced from one sample in a study of T cell changes during pregnancy in multiple sclerosis. Assay: immunoSEQ multiplex PCR; the TCRdb copy retains only in-frame clones and omits some. The sample lists under 130,000 clones; around 94% were seen once. The sample here was peripheral blood, taken after pregnancy. The receptor source for this set is a female donor with multiple sclerosis, enrolled in a pregnancy study.

The genes are TRBV19 and TRBJ1-4; 7 bases map to TRBD1. J was trimmed by 3 bases and V by 6 bases; bases with no gene match: 4. The germline V gene has CDR1 LNHDA and CDR2 SQIVND (reference sequence). The CDR3 sequence is 14 residues long. The CDR3 here is CASRPGQSNEKLFF. The CDR3 DNA is TGTGCCAGTAGGCCGGGACAGTCTAATGAAAAACTGTTTTTT.

The CDR3 protein is CSVRSGQGPYEQYF. The CDR3 coding sequence is TGCAGCGTAAGAAGCGGACAGGGGCCCTACGAGCAGTACTTC. The rearrangement links TRBV29-1 to TRBJ2-7; 9 positions match TRBD1. Germline CDR1 reads SQVTM; CDR2 reads ANQGSEA. The junction had 8 bases not matched to a gene; V was cut back by 6 bases and J by 2 bases. The CDR3 has 14 residues.